The entry below gives a single T cell receptor beta chain sequence along with its context. The sample belongs to a study of cytomegalovirus exposure and HLA in healthy donors. Produced via immunoSEQ multiplex PCR; TCRdb's table is partial and in-frame only. The sample records 250,000 to 350,000 clones, roughly 90% being singletons. CDR1 and CDR2 (germline): SGDLS, YYNGEE. The CDR3 is 16 amino acids. Germline trimming cut 0 bases from V and 5 bases from J; bases unmatched to any gene: 7. Sequences were obtained from PBMCs. The sequence came from a man aged 30-40 years in good health and CMV-seronegative. J is TRBJ2-2 and V is TRBV9, with 7 nucleotides matching TRBD2. The CDR3 sequence is CASSVEASGVTGELFF. The CDR3 DNA sequence: TGTGCCAGCAGCGTAGAGGCCAGCGGGGTGACCGGGGAGCTGTTTTTT.